Below, one TCR beta chain is given with its context. Its matching antigen is unknown. CDR1 and CDR2 (germline): MGHRA, YSYEKL. V lost 5 bases, J lost 0 bases, and 14 bases lay in between. The length of the CDR3 is 16 residues. Profiling relied on immunoSEQ multiplex PCR, and the TCRdb table lists in-frame clones only, not all of them. The top ten hold 0.055% to 0.075% of the sample, which has under 600,000 clones, 90% to 96% seen once. The sample is drawn from a study of shared clonotypes between healthy human individuals. The wider study: CD4 naive and memory got three plates each, CD8 naive two, CD8 memory one. Findings and caveats of the study: Only blood was sampled, and tissue TCR repertoires likely differ from blood ones.

Sequenced input: naive CD4+ T cells sorted from blood. Subset: CD45RA+ positively selected. This chain links TRBV4-1 with TRBJ2-1; D ambiguous. The sequence was obtained from a woman in her 30s in good health. CDR3 DNA: TGCGCCAGCAGCAACCCAAGCAGAAGCTCCTACAATGAGCAGTTCTTC. This gives the protein CASSNPSRSSYNEQFF.